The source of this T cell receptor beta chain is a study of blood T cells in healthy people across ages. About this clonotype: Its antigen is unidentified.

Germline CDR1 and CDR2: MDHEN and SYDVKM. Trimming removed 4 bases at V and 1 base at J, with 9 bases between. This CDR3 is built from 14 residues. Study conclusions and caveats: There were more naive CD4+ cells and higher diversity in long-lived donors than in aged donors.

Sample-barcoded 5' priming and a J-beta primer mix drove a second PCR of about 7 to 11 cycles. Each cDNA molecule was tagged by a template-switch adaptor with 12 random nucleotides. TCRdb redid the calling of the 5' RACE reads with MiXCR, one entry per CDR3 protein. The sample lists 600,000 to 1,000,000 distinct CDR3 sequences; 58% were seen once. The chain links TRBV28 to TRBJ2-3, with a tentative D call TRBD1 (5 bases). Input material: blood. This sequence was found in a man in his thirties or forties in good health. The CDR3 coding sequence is TGTGCCAGCAGTTCCGGCAGGGGCACAGATACGCAGTATTTT. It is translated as CASSSGRGTDTQYF.